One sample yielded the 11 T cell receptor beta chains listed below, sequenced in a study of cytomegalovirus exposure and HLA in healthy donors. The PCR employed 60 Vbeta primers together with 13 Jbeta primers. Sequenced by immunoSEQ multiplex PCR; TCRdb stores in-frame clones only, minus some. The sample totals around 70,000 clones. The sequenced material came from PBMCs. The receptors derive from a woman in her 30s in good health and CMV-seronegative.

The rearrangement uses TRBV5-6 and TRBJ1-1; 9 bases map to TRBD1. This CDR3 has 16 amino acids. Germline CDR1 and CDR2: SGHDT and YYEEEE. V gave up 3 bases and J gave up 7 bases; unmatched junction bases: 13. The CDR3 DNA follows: TGTGCCAGCAGCTCGATCTCGGGACAGGGCACAAATGAAGCTTTCTTT. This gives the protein CASSSISGQGTNEAFF.

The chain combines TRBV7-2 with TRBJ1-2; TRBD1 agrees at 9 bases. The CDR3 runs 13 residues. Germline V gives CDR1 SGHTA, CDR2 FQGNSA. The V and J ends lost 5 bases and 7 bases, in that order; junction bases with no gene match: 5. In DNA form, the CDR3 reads TGTGCCAGCAGCCTGGGACAGGGAGGTGGCTACACCTTC. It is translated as CASSLGQGGGYTF.

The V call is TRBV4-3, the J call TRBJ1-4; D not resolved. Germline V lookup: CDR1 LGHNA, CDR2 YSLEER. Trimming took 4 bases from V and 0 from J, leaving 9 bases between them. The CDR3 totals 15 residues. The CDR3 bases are TGCGCCAGCAGCCGTGGAGGTTCAACTAATGAAAAACTGTTTTTT. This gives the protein CASSRGGSTNEKLFF.

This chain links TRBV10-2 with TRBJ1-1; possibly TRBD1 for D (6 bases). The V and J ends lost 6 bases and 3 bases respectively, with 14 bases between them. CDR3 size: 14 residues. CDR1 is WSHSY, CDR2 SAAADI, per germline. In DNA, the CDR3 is TGCGCCAGCAGCTCCGGGACACCGTACACTGAAGCTTTCTTT. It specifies CASSSGTPYTEAFF.

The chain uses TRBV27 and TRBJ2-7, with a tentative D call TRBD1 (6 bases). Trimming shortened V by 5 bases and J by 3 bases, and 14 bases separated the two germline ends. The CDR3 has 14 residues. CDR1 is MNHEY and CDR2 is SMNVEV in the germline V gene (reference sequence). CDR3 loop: CASSPSGQNYEQYF. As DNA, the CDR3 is TGTGCCAGCAGTCCCTCCGGACAGAACTACGAGCAGTACTTC.

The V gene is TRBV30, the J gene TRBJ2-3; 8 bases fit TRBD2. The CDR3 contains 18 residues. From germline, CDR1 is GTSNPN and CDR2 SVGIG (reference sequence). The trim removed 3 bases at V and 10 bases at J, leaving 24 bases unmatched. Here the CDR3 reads CAWSGGAIAGLALWAQYF. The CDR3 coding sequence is TGTGCCTGGAGCGGGGGAGCAATAGCGGGATTAGCCTTATGGGCGCAGTATTTT.

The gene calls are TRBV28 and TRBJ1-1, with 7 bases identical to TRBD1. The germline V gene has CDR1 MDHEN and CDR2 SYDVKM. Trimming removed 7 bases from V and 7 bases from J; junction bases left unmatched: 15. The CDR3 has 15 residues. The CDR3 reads CASTNAGTATREAFF. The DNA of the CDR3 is TGTGCCAGCACCAACGCCGGGACAGCGACCCGTGAAGCTTTCTTT.

The CDR3, as DNA: TGTGCCAGTAGCGGGACAGGGGGACTACTGAGCACAGATACGCAGTATTTT. This translates into CASSGTGGLLSTDTQYF. V usage is TRBV19 and J usage is TRBJ2-3; 11 nucleotides agree with TRBD1. The germline V gene has CDR1 LNHDA and CDR2 SQIVND (reference sequence). V lost 6 bases to trimming and J lost 0 bases; unmatched junction nucleotides: 8. The CDR3 runs 17 residues.

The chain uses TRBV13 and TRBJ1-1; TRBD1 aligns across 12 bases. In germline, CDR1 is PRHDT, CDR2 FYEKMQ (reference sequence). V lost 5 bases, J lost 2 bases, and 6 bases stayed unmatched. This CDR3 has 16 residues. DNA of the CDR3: TGTGCCAGCAGCCTGGGACAGGGGGCGCGAAACACTGAAGCTTTCTTT. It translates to CASSLGQGARNTEAFF.

For the CDR3, the DNA is TGTGCCAGCAGTGAAAAGACTAGCGGGAGGAACGAGCAGTACTTC. Its protein is CASSEKTSGRNEQYF. This chain uses TRBV6-1 with TRBJ2-7; 13 bases agree with TRBD2. Germline assignment: CDR1 MNHNS and CDR2 SASEGT. The V gene end was trimmed by 2 bases and the J gene end by 5 bases; junction bases not matched to a gene: 3. CDR3 length: 15 residues.

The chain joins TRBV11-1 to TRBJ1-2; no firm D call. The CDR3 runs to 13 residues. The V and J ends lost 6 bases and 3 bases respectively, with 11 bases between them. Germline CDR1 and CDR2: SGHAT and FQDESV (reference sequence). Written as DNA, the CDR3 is TGTGCCAGCAGTCAAATCGGGTACTATGGCTACACCTTC. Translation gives CASSQIGYYGYTF.